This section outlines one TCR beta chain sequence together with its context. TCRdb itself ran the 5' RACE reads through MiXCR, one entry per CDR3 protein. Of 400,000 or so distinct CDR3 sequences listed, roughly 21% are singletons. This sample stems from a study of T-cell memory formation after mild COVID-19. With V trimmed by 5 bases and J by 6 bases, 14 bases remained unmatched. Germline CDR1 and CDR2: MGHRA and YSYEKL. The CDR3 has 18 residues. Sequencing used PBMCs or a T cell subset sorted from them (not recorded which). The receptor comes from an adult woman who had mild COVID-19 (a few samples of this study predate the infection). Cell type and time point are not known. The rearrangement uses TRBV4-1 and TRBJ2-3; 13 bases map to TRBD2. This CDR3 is CASSFRTSGGGAGDTQYF. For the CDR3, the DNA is TGCGCCAGCAGCTTTCGGACTAGCGGGGGAGGGGCGGGGGATACGCAGTATTTT.